The 20 T cell receptor beta chains reported below all come from one sample, sequenced in a study of spatial heterogeneity in lung cancer. Via MiXCR, TCRdb re-called the 5' RACE reads, giving one row per CDR3 protein. The table has 19,000 or so distinct CDR3 sequences, roughly 23% seen once. The sample's time point: sample taken at primary tumor resection. Material for sequencing was whole RNA from tumor, nontumor lung or frozen PBMC, left unsorted. Sequencing was performed on PBMCs, taken at surgery. The receptor source for this set is a female donor with early-stage non-small cell lung cancer.

This clonotype has a count of ten or more. The chain joins TRBV11-2 to TRBJ1-1; D is unresolved. The CDR3 contains 12 residues. V lost 1 base and J lost 2, with 2 bases in between. The germline V gene has CDR1 SGHAT and CDR2 FQNNGV. Here the CDR3 reads CASSLANTEAFF. The CDR3 DNA reads TGTGCCAGCAGCTTAGCTAACACTGAAGCTTTCTTT.

This clonotype has a handful of counts. J is TRBJ2-1 and V is TRBV25-1, with TRBD2 identical over 14 bases. Per the germline V gene, CDR1 is MGHDK and CDR2 is SYGVNS. V lost 8 bases to trimming and J lost 7 bases; unmatched junction nucleotides: 10. This CDR3 comprises 16 residues. DNA for the CDR3: TGTGCCAGCGGAGGGACTAGCGGGAGTACGCAAAATGAGCAGTTCTTC. Its protein product is CASGGTSGSTQNEQFF.

This clonotype has ten or more counts. This chain connects TRBV4-3 to TRBJ2-3, with unresolved D. Germline values: CDR1 LGHNA, CDR2 YSLEER. The V end was cut by 1 base, the J end by 5 bases, with 10 bases between. The CDR3 contains 14 residues. CDR3 nucleotides: TGCGCCAGCAGCCAAGGGCCGGGTCGAGATACGCAGTATTTT. This translates into CASSQGPGRDTQYF.

In this sample, this clonotype turned up many times. The chain is built from TRBV7-9 and TRBJ2-7, with TRBD2 matching 10 bases. Trimming removed 1 base from V and 3 bases from J; junction bases left unmatched: 6. CDR3 length: 16 amino acids. CDR1 and CDR2 (germline): SEHNR, FQNEAQ (reference sequence). This chain's CDR3 is CASSLGELAGFYEQYF. Written as DNA, the CDR3 is TGTGCCAGCAGCTTAGGGGAACTAGCGGGGTTCTACGAGCAGTACTTC.

With respect to this clonotype: A read error may explain this, as a much larger clone is one base away. The chain employs TRBV20-1 and TRBJ1-2; no definite D call. The CDR3 is 12 amino acids. Germline loops: CDR1 DFQATT, CDR2 SNEGSKA (reference sequence). Here the CDR3 DNA reads TGCACTGCGGACGAGGCCGGAGCGGGCTACACCTTC. Translated: CTADEAGAGYTF.

The sample holds many counts of this clonotype. V and J are TRBV19 and TRBJ2-1; 9 positions match TRBD2. This CDR3 has 15 residues. Germline V gene sequence: CDR1 LNHDA, CDR2 SQIVND (reference sequence). The junction had 12 bases not matched to a gene; V was cut back by 9 bases and J by 6 bases. The CDR3 DNA follows: TGTGCCAGCACTAATGGCGGGAGGGCCTCCAATGAGCAGTTCTTC. Translation gives CASTNGGRASNEQFF.

In its sample, this clonotype was seen many times. The V gene is TRBV6-2 or TRBV6-3, the J gene TRBJ1-2, with TRBD1 identical over 7 bases. V shed 0 bases and J 4 bases; nucleotides not matched to a gene: 5. CDR1 and CDR2 (germline): MNHEY, SVGEGT. The CDR3 runs 15 residues. CDR3 bases: TGTGCCAGCAGTTACTCAAGGGGACAGATCTATGGCTACACCTTC. Its protein is CASSYSRGQIYGYTF.

The sample holds many counts of this clonotype. The V and J genes are TRBV11-2 and TRBJ2-5, with D possibly TRBD2 on 5 matching bases. The CDR3 extends over 14 amino acids. Germline CDR1 is SGHAT and CDR2 is FQNNGV. The ends were cut back, 4 bases at V and 5 bases at J, with 14 bases in the middle. In DNA form, the CDR3 reads TGTGCCAGCAGCTCGGAAGGGAGAAGGGAGACCCAGTACTTC. It specifies CASSSEGRRETQYF.

This clonotype has a count of ten or more. The chain links TRBV7-2 to TRBJ2-7; perhaps TRBD2 as D (5 bases). This CDR3 has 14 amino acids. Germline V gives CDR1 SGHTA, CDR2 FQGNSA. V was trimmed by 5 bases and J by 5 bases, leaving 16 bases between them. DNA of the CDR3: TGTGCCAGCAGCACCGGACGGTCTAGCCACGAGCAGTACTTC. This codes for CASSTGRSSHEQYF.

This clonotype was counted between two and nine times. The gene calls are TRBV29-1 and TRBJ2-3; D is uncertain. V dropped 3 bases and J dropped 2 bases, with 6 bases sitting between them. The germline V gene has CDR1 SQVTM and CDR2 ANQGSEA. The CDR3 spans 12 residues. CDR3 sequence reads: CSVEWSTDTQYF. CDR3 bases: TGCAGCGTTGAGTGGTCCACAGATACGCAGTATTTT.

This clonotype was seen repeatedly, ten times or more. V and J are TRBV5-4 and TRBJ1-2, with 8 positions matching TRBD1. The CDR3 is made up of 16 amino acids. Germline CDR1 is SGHNT and CDR2 is YYREEE (reference sequence). J gave up 6 bases and V 0 bases, and 10 bases lay outside the gene matches. The CDR3 region has the DNA TGTGCCAGCAGCTTGGACCTAAGGACAGGGAAGGATGGCTACACCTTC. Translating it yields CASSLDLRTGKDGYTF. The whole variable domain, remainder taken from reference TRBV5-4 and TRBJ1-2, is ETGVTQSPTHLIKTRGQQVTLRCSSQSGHNTVSWYQQALGQGPQFIFQYYREEENGRGNFPPRFSGLQFPNYSSELNVNALELDDSALYLCASSLDLRTGKDGYTFGSGTRLTVV.

The chain couples TRBV6-1 to TRBJ2-2; D perhaps matches TRBD1 (6 bases). The CDR3 has 14 residues. Germline assignment: CDR1 MNHNS and CDR2 SASEGT. Trimming removed 5 bases at V and 1 base at J, with 8 bases between. The CDR3 nucleotides are TGTGCCAGCAGTATGACAGGGAACACCGGGGAGCTGTTTTTT. The encoded protein is CASSMTGNTGELFF.

The sample holds many counts of this clonotype. The chain uses TRBV2 and TRBJ2-7; no clear D. V lost 7 bases and J lost 0, with 7 bases in between. The CDR3 extends over 12 amino acids. Germline CDR1 SNHLY, CDR2 FYNNEI. DNA of the CDR3: TGTGCCAGCAATCGACGCTCCTACGAGCAGTACTTC. It yields the protein CASNRRSYEQYF.

This clonotype was counted ten times or more. The rearrangement uses TRBV5-1 and TRBJ2-3; 12 nucleotides agree with TRBD2. The CDR3 is made up of 16 amino acids. Trimming cost V 5 bases and J 4 bases; bases outside gene matches: 8. The germline CDR1 and CDR2 sequences are SGHRS and YFSETQ. In DNA form, the CDR3 reads TGCGCCAGCAGGCTCCAGACTAGCGGGAGTGCAGATACGCAGTATTTT. Translation: CASRLQTSGSADTQYF. Complete variable domain (other parts from reference TRBV5-1 and TRBJ2-3): KAGVTQTPRYLIKTRGQQVTLSCSPISGHRSVSWYQQTPGQGLQFLFEYFSETQRNKGNFPGRFSGRQFSNSRSEMNVSTLELGDSALYLCASRLQTSGSADTQYFGPGTRLTVL.

The chain is built from TRBV6-1 and TRBJ2-2; TRBD1 agrees at 9 bases. The CDR3 runs to 15 residues. The V gene's germline CDR1 is MNHNS and CDR2 SASEGT. Trimming took 6 bases from V and 3 from J; bases not matched to a gene: 5. CDR3 in DNA: TGTGCCAGCAGGGAGGGACAGGGATACACCGGGGAGCTGTTTTTT. Protein product: CASREGQGYTGELFF.

The table lists this clonotype with a few counts. V is TRBV27 and J is TRBJ1-6, with TRBD1 identical over 7 bases. CDR1 and CDR2 (germline): MNHEY, SMNVEV (reference sequence). V was pared by 6 bases and J by 0 bases, with 5 bases of the junction left unmatched. The CDR3 sequence is 16 residues long. CDR3 in amino acids: CASRPTGSSYNSPLHF. CDR3 DNA sequence: TGTGCCAGCAGACCGACAGGGAGCTCCTATAATTCACCCCTCCACTTT.

This sequence joins TRBV20-1 and TRBJ2-1, with 7 positions matching TRBD2. The CDR3 has 15 residues. Per the germline V gene, CDR1 is DFQATT and CDR2 is SNEGSKA (reference sequence). With V trimmed by 5 bases and J by 7 bases, 14 bases remained unmatched. The CDR3 is CSAPPLRGGENEQFF. The CDR3 nucleotides are TGCAGTGCTCCTCCCTTAAGGGGAGGGGAGAATGAGCAGTTCTTC.

This clonotype was detected ten times or more. The J gene is TRBJ1-1, the V gene TRBV27, with a weak D call TRBD1 (5 bases). CDR1 MNHEY and CDR2 SMNVEV come from the germline V gene (reference sequence). Trimming shortened V by 8 bases and J by 6 bases, and 16 bases separated the two germline ends. There are 13 residues in the CDR3. The CDR3 reads CASALTGWAEAFF. CDR3 nucleotide sequence: TGTGCCAGCGCCCTCACAGGTTGGGCTGAAGCTTTCTTT.

The chain combines TRBV7-9 with TRBJ1-2; 7 bases align to TRBD1. Germline assignment: CDR1 SEHNR and CDR2 FQNEAQ (reference sequence). The CDR3 extends over 15 amino acids. J lost 6 bases, V lost 5 bases, and 12 bases had no gene match. The CDR3 DNA reads as TGTGCCAGCAGCCCCCTGAAGGGGGCGATGAATGGCTACACCTTC. Residues: CASSPLKGAMNGYTF.

Judged by abundance, this clonotype is medium-sized. The CDR3 DNA follows: TGTGCCAGTAGCCGATGGAATGAGCAGTTCTTC. Translation gives CASSRWNEQFF. J is TRBJ2-1 and V is TRBV19; the D is unclear. This CDR3 is 11 amino acids long. Trimming removed 6 bases from V and 7 bases from J, with 7 bases in between. Germline-derived CDR1 and CDR2 are LNHDA and SQIVND (reference sequence). Full variable domain (outside the CDR3, taken from reference TRBV19 and TRBJ2-1): DGGITQSPKYLFRKEGQNVTLSCEQNLNHDAMYWYRQDPGQGLRLIYYSQIVNDFQKGDIAEGYSVSREKKESFPLTVTSAQKNPTAFYLCASSRWNEQFFGPGTRLTVL.